These 20 T cell receptor beta chains share one sample of origin, sequenced in a study of tumor-infiltrating lymphocytes in primary liver carcinoma. Synthesis of TCR beta cDNA was carried out from around 540 ng total RNA with a constant-region primer. Construction of TCR beta libraries relied on three successive nested multiplex PCR rounds employing slightly modified ARM-PCR. The two initial PCR rounds, roughly 11 cycles each, used TRBV1-TRBV30 forward and C-beta reverse primers. MiXCR was run by TCRdb on the multiplex PCR reads, yielding one entry per CDR3 protein. The sample lists 45,000 to 65,000 distinct CDR3 sequences, around 73% occurring once. For each extraction, RNA and DNA were obtained together from 20-30 mg of unsorted bulk tissue. Material: liver tumor tissue from sampling region 5. Subset defined: tumor region T5, tumor centre. These TCRs come from a man in his forties with primary liver carcinoma and hepatitis B virus infection.

V gene TRBV30 combines with J gene TRBJ2-1, with D perhaps given as TRBD1 or TRBD2 (5 bases each). Trimming took 5 bases from V and 6 from J, leaving 14 bases between them. Germline lookup yields CDR1 GTSNPN and CDR2 SVGIG (reference sequence). This CDR3 is 13 amino acids long. The CDR3 DNA follows: TGTGCCTGGGCCTCGGGGCAGGGCAATGAGCAGTTCTTC. Its protein is CAWASGQGNEQFF.

On this clonotype: Here the CDR3 omits its conserved ending phenylalanine or tryptophan, so a read error is the likely source. The chain is built from TRBV11-2 and TRBJ2-7, with D perhaps being TRBD1 or TRBD2 (6 bases each). The CDR3 contains 12 residues. Germline CDR1 reads SGHAT; CDR2 reads FQNNGV. CDR3 residues: CGSSPGGYGQYI. CDR3 bases: TGTGGCAGCAGTCCCGGGGGCTACGGGCAGTACATC.

To note about this clonotype: The junction differs from germline at one of its ends, possibly a read error. The chain combines TRBV28 with TRBJ1-2; D gene uncertain. The CDR3 runs to 13 residues. Germline assignment: CDR1 MDHEN and CDR2 SYDVKM. CDR3 in amino acids: CVSSLVLSYGYTF. CDR3 nucleotide sequence: TGTGTCAGCAGTTTAGTGCTCAGCTATGGCTACACCTTC.

Concerning this clonotype: An end of the junction does not agree with germline; a read error may underlie this. The J gene is TRBJ2-7, the V gene TRBV29-1; D gene uncertain. The CDR3 is 11 amino acids. Germline V gene data show CDR1 as SQVTM and CDR2 as ANQGSEA. CDR3 region: CSFEKGDEQYF. CDR3 nucleotides: TGCAGCTTTGAAAAAGGTGATGAGCAGTACTTC.

Notes on this clonotype: Germline is not matched at one junction end, which may reflect a read error. The genes are TRBV5-1 and TRBJ2-5, with unresolved D. This CDR3 contains 14 residues. Germline CDR1 SGHRS, CDR2 YFSETQ. This CDR3 reads CASSLELSEEIQYF. The CDR3 coding sequence is TGCGCCAGCAGCTTGGAACTAAGTGAAGAGATCCAGTACTTC.

About this clonotype itself: A junction boundary mismatches the germline segment, possibly from a read error. The gene calls are TRBV5-6 and TRBJ2-3, with TRBD2 identical over 7 bases. The germline V gene encodes CDR1 SGHDT and CDR2 YYEEEE. This CDR3 has 15 amino acids. The CDR3 coding sequence is TGTGTCAGCAGCCTATTAGCGGGTAACACAGATACGCAGTATTTT. Protein sequence: CVSSLLAGNTDTQYF.

Concerning this clonotype: A read error is likely, as this CDR3 ends without the conserved phenylalanine or tryptophan. J is TRBJ2-7 and V is TRBV29-1, with a tentative D call TRBD2 (6 bases). CDR3 size: 12 residues. CDR1 is SQVTM, CDR2 ANQGSEA, per germline. Trimming cost V 5 bases and J 5 bases, with 13 bases left between them. The CDR3 sequence is CSVKGGVNEQYI. CDR3 sequence (DNA): TGCAGCGTTAAGGGAGGTGTTAACGAGCAGTACATC.

The sample holds one count of this clonotype. The germline gene is not matched at one end of the junction; a read error may be the cause. This sequence joins TRBV6-5 and TRBJ2-3, with D possibly called TRBD1 or TRBD2 (6 bases each). The CDR3 covers 14 residues. The germline V gene has CDR1 MNHEY and CDR2 SVGAGI. DNA for the CDR3: TGTGCCAGCAAAAGGACAGCGGGCACAGATATGCAGTATTTT. Encoded protein: CASKRTAGTDMQYF.

This rearrangement joins TRBV12-3 or TRBV12-4 to TRBJ2-1; 8 bases are a match to TRBD2. CDR3 length: 20 residues. V shed 5 bases and J 2 bases; nucleotides not matched to a gene: 20. The CDR3 here is CASSPTLGTRYRETYNEQFF. The CDR3 DNA reads TGTGCCAGCAGTCCAACCCTAGGGACTAGATACAGGGAAACCTACAATGAGCAGTTCTTC.

V and J are TRBV11-2 and TRBJ1-5, with D tentatively TRBD1 (6 bases). The germline V and J ends were trimmed by 2 bases and 1 base, with 15 bases remaining between them. Germline V gives CDR1 SGHAT, CDR2 FQNNGV. This CDR3 has 17 residues. The CDR3 bases are TGTGCCAGCAGCTTAACAGGGATAACAGGGAGCAATCAGCCCCAGCATTTT. Translated, it gives CASSLTGITGSNQPQHF.

This clonotype was recorded a few times. This CDR3 is CASSRKQGDIQYF. Here the CDR3 DNA reads TGTGCCAGCAGCCGGAAGCAGGGTGACATTCAGTACTTC. The chain combines TRBV11-1 with TRBJ2-4; a possible D gene is TRBD1 (5 bases). V was shortened by 5 bases and J by 8 bases, with 13 bases between the two germline ends. The length of the CDR3 is 13 residues. Germline CDR1 reads SGHAT; CDR2 reads FQDESV (reference sequence).

Comment on this clonotype: An end of the junction does not agree with germline; a read error may underlie this. This sequence joins TRBV12-3 or TRBV12-4 and TRBJ1-1, with a weak D call TRBD1 (6 bases). The CDR3 is made up of 14 amino acids. CDR3 bases: TGTACCAGCAGTTCGGCAGACAGGAGCACTGAGGCTTTCTTT. Translation: CTSSSADRSTEAFF.

Note on this clonotype: Germline is not matched at one junction end, which may reflect a read error. The V and J genes are TRBV13 and TRBJ1-1, with D unresolved. The CDR3 is 13 amino acids. From germline, CDR1 is PRHDT and CDR2 FYEKMQ (reference sequence). Written as DNA, the CDR3 is TGCGCCAGCAGCTTTGTATCCGGAACTGAAGATTTCTTT. Protein sequence: CASSFVSGTEDFF. The full variable domain, its missing parts supplied by reference TRBV13 and TRBJ1-1, is AAGVIQSPRHLIKEKRETATLKCYPIPRHDTVYWYQQGPGQDPQFLISFYEKMQSDKGSIPDRFSAQQFSDYHSELNMSSLELGDSALYFCASSFVSGTEDFFGQGTRLTVV.

Notes on this clonotype: An end of the junction does not agree with germline; a read error may underlie this. The genes are TRBV4-2 and TRBJ1-3; no firm D call. This CDR3 is 14 amino acids long. Looked up from germline, CDR1 is LGHNA and CDR2 is YNFKEQ. CDR3 bases: TGTGCCAGCAGCCAAGTGGTCCCTGGAAACACCAAATATTTT. The encoded protein is CASSQVVPGNTKYF.

The table lists this clonotype with a count of one. It is likely a read error, because the conserved phenylalanine at the end of the CDR3 is missing. The chain couples TRBV12-3 or TRBV12-4 to TRBJ2-4; 11 positions agree with TRBD1. This CDR3 is built from 14 residues. V shed 8 bases, J shed 8 bases, and the junction held 8 bases outside the gene matches. CDR3 sequence reads: CASEPGQGADIQYS. CDR3 coding DNA: TGTGCCAGCGAGCCCGGACAGGGGGCAGACATTCAGTACTCC.

This clonotype appeared once. As the CDR3 is not closed by the conserved phenylalanine or tryptophan, this likely results from a read error. The chain employs TRBV4-3 and TRBJ2-7; D is unclear. The CDR3 totals 14 residues. V dropped 4 bases and J dropped 4 bases, with 14 bases sitting between them. Germline V gene lookup returns CDR1 LGHNA and CDR2 YSLEER. CDR3 region: CASSPKDSTYEQYY. The CDR3 DNA follows: TGCGCCAGCAGCCCCAAGGATAGCACATACGAGCAGTACTAC.

The chain couples TRBV29-1 to TRBJ2-7; D is undetermined. Trimming took off 4 bases at V and 7 bases at J, with 14 bases between the two ends. This CDR3 is built from 12 residues. From germline, CDR1 is SQVTM and CDR2 ANQGSEA. The CDR3 bases are TGCAGCGTTGTGTACGCACCCGGTGAGCAGTACTTC. As protein: CSVVYAPGEQYF.

The gene calls are TRBV29-1 and TRBJ1-1, with TRBD1 matching 7 bases. CDR3 length equals 14 residues. From germline, CDR1 is SQVTM and CDR2 ANQGSEA. CDR3 sequence (DNA): TGCAGAGTCGGCGGTGGCAGGGGGAGGACCGAAGCTTTCTTT. Residues: CRVGGGRGRTEAFF.

As regards this clonotype: An end of the junction differs from the germline gene, which may be a read error. The chain carries TRBV12-3 or TRBV12-4 and TRBJ1-5; perhaps TRBD1 as D (5 bases). The CDR3 extends over 15 amino acids. This CDR3 is CVSTRGAAINQSQHF. The DNA for the CDR3 is TGTGTCAGCACGCGGGGCGCCGCAATAAATCAGTCCCAGCATTTT.

About this clonotype itself: One end of the junction does not line up with germline, which may come from a read error. The chain links TRBV29-1 to TRBJ1-2; D remains ambiguous. This CDR3 comprises 14 residues. Germline loops: CDR1 SQVTM, CDR2 ANQGSEA. The CDR3 region is CSVKFGQPIYGYTF. The DNA for the CDR3 is TGTAGCGTCAAGTTTGGGCAGCCGATCTATGGCTACACCTTC.